The rows below give T cell receptor beta chains drawn from one sample of a study of shared clonotypes between healthy human individuals. Clones were sequenced by immunoSEQ multiplex PCR, and TCRdb holds only the in-frame ones, with some missing. The table lists millions of clones, roughly 91% of them singletons. Sequencing was performed on naive CD8+ T cells from PBMCs. The receptors stem from a man younger than 35 in good health. Some clones in this sample may be carry-over from other donors' samples. Both conserved end residues are part of each CDR3. The order of the fields is CDR3 protein, CDR3 DNA, CDR3 length, D gene, clone size, J gene, V gene. D genes are given only for firm matches. Clone size, where shown, is once, few, many, or a class for clones that have expanded.

CDR3aa: CASIRGDTEAFF
CDR3nt: TGTGCCAGCATAAGGGGGGACACTGAAGCTTTCTTT
len: 12
d_gene: .
abundance: .
j_gene: TRBJ1-1
v_gene: TRBV6-5

CDR3aa: CASSLARQETQYF
CDR3nt: TGTGCCAGCAGCTTAGCGCGGCAAGAGACCCAGTACTTC
len: 13
d_gene: .
abundance: once
j_gene: TRBJ2-5
v_gene: TRBV7-2

CDR3aa: CASSYSRSYGYTF
CDR3nt: TGTGCCAGCAGTTACAGCCGGAGCTATGGCTACACCTTC
len: 13
d_gene: .
abundance: .
j_gene: TRBJ1-2
v_gene: TRBV6-5

CDR3aa: CASSLSRQETQYF
CDR3nt: TGTGCCAGCAGCTTAAGTCGACAAGAGACCCAGTACTTC
len: 13
d_gene: .
abundance: .
j_gene: TRBJ2-5
v_gene: TRBV13

CDR3aa: CSVEAGSSYEQYF
CDR3nt: TGCAGCGTTGAAGCCGGGAGCTCCTACGAGCAGTACTTC
len: 13
d_gene: .
abundance: .
j_gene: TRBJ2-7
v_gene: TRBV29-1

CDR3aa: CASSGDRGRLWGYTF
CDR3nt: TGTGCCAGCAGTGGGGACAGGGGGCGTCTCTGGGGCTACACCTTC
len: 15
d_gene: TRBD1
abundance: once
j_gene: TRBJ1-2
v_gene: TRBV27

CDR3aa: CASRLWGAGELFF
CDR3nt: TGTGCCAGCAGGCTATGGGGGGCCGGGGAGCTGTTTTTT
len: 13
d_gene: .
abundance: .
j_gene: TRBJ2-2
v_gene: TRBV27

CDR3aa: CASSLGANGYTF
CDR3nt: TGTGCCAGCAGCTTGGGTGCAAATGGCTACACCTTC
len: 12
d_gene: .
abundance: .
j_gene: TRBJ1-2
v_gene: TRBV5-6

CDR3aa: CAWRRPGDNEQFF
CDR3nt: TGTGCCTGGAGGCGGCCAGGGGATAATGAGCAGTTCTTC
len: 13
d_gene: .
abundance: .
j_gene: TRBJ2-1
v_gene: TRBV30

CDR3aa: CASSLPRASPFEGQYF
CDR3nt: TGTGCCAGCTCACTCCCACGGGCCTCACCTTTCGAGGGGCAGTACTTC
len: 16
d_gene: .
abundance: .
j_gene: TRBJ2-7
v_gene: TRBV18

CDR3aa: CASSQDWEQGIYYGYTF
CDR3nt: TGCGCCAGCAGCCAAGATTGGGAACAGGGAATTTACTATGGCTACACCTTC
len: 17
d_gene: .
abundance: .
j_gene: TRBJ1-2
v_gene: TRBV4-1

CDR3aa: CASSLLDSMNEKLFF
CDR3nt: TGTGCCAGCAGTTTACTTGACAGCATGAATGAAAAACTGTTTTTT
len: 15
d_gene: .
abundance: .
j_gene: TRBJ1-4
v_gene: TRBV27

CDR3aa: CASSRGQNYGYTF
CDR3nt: TGTGCCAGCAGCCGGGGACAGAACTATGGCTACACCTTC
len: 13
d_gene: TRBD1
abundance: .
j_gene: TRBJ1-2
v_gene: TRBV14

CDR3aa: CASSSLGTGAEDTQYF
CDR3nt: TGTGCCAGCAGCTCCTTAGGGACAGGGGCAGAAGATACGCAGTATTTT
len: 16
d_gene: TRBD1
abundance: .
j_gene: TRBJ2-3
v_gene: TRBV7-9

CDR3aa: CASSGRRGRLDEQFF
CDR3nt: TGTGCCAGCAGCGGCAGACGCGGGAGACTCGATGAGCAGTTCTTC
len: 15
d_gene: TRBD2
abundance: .
j_gene: TRBJ2-1
v_gene: TRBV9

CDR3aa: CAIRSQVNQPQHF
CDR3nt: TGTGCCATCCGGTCACAAGTTAATCAGCCCCAGCATTTT
len: 13
d_gene: .
abundance: .
j_gene: TRBJ1-5
v_gene: TRBV10-3

CDR3aa: CASSLLGTLAGVSDTQYF
CDR3nt: TGTGCCAGCAGTTTACTCGGGACTCTAGCGGGAGTCTCAGATACGCAGTATTTT
len: 18
d_gene: TRBD2
abundance: .
j_gene: TRBJ2-3
v_gene: TRBV27

CDR3aa: CASSGTGLAEYNEQFF
CDR3nt: TGTGCCAGCAGCGGCACGGGACTAGCGGAATACAATGAGCAGTTCTTC
len: 16
d_gene: TRBD2
abundance: .
j_gene: TRBJ2-1
v_gene: TRBV9

CDR3aa: CASRDPGQRPYEQYF
CDR3nt: TGTGCCAGCAGAGATCCGGGACAGAGACCCTACGAGCAGTACTTC
len: 15
d_gene: TRBD1
abundance: .
j_gene: TRBJ2-7
v_gene: TRBV6-6

CDR3aa: CAISPGPGQSGEKLFF
CDR3nt: TGTGCCATCAGCCCTGGACCGGGACAAAGTGGCGAAAAACTGTTTTTT
len: 16
d_gene: .
abundance: .
j_gene: TRBJ1-4
v_gene: TRBV10-3

CDR3aa: CASSVPGRLPTYNEQFF
CDR3nt: TGTGCCAGCAGTGTACCGGGACGCCTACCCACCTACAATGAGCAGTTCTTC
len: 17
d_gene: .
abundance: .
j_gene: TRBJ2-1
v_gene: TRBV6-1

CDR3aa: CASSLGRTGYTF
CDR3nt: TGTGCCAGCAGCTTAGGAAGAACTGGCTACACCTTC
len: 12
d_gene: .
abundance: .
j_gene: TRBJ1-2
v_gene: TRBV7-2

CDR3aa: CASSSNREQYF
CDR3nt: TGTGCCAGCAGCTCGAACCGCGAGCAGTACTTC
len: 11
d_gene: .
abundance: .
j_gene: TRBJ2-7
v_gene: TRBV7-9

CDR3aa: CASSLEWRIGEQYF
CDR3nt: TGTGCCAGCAGCTTGGAGTGGAGGATAGGCGAGCAGTACTTC
len: 14
d_gene: .
abundance: .
j_gene: TRBJ2-7
v_gene: TRBV5-6

CDR3aa: CASILGDEQFF
CDR3nt: TGCGCCAGCATCCTGGGCGATGAGCAGTTCTTC
len: 11
d_gene: .
abundance: .
j_gene: TRBJ2-1
v_gene: TRBV5-1

CDR3aa: CASSAPGTDSYEQYF
CDR3nt: TGTGCCAGCAGCGCACCCGGGACAGACTCCTACGAGCAGTACTTC
len: 15
d_gene: TRBD1
abundance: .
j_gene: TRBJ2-7
v_gene: TRBV7-9

CDR3aa: CASSQGTESSYGYTF
CDR3nt: TGCGCCAGCAGCCAAGGGACCGAGAGTTCCTATGGCTACACCTTC
len: 15
d_gene: .
abundance: .
j_gene: TRBJ1-2
v_gene: TRBV4-1

CDR3aa: CASRGTGVDTGELFF
CDR3nt: TGTGCCAGTAGGGGGACAGGGGTGGACACCGGGGAGCTGTTTTTT
len: 15
d_gene: TRBD1
abundance: .
j_gene: TRBJ2-2
v_gene: TRBV19